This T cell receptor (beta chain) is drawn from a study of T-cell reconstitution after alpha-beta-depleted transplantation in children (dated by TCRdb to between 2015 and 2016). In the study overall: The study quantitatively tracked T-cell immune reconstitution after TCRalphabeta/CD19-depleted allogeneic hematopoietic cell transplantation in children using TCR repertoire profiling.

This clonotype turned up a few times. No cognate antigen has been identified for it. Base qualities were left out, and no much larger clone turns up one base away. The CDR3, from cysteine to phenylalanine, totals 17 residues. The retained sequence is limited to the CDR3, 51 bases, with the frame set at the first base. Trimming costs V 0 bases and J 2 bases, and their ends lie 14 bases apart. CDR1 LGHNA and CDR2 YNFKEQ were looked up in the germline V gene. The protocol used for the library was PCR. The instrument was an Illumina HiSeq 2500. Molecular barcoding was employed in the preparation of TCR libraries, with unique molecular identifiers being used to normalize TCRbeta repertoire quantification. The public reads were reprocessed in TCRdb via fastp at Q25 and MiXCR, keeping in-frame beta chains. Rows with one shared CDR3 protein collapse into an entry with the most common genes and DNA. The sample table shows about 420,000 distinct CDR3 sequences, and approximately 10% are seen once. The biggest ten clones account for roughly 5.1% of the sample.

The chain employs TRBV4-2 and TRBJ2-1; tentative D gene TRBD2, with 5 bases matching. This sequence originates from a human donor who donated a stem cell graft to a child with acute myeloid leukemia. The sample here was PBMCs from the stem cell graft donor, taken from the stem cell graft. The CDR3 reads CASSQDPREPTYNEQFF. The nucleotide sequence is TGTGCCAGCAGCCAAGATCCGAGGGAGCCAACCTACAATGAGCAGTTCTTC.